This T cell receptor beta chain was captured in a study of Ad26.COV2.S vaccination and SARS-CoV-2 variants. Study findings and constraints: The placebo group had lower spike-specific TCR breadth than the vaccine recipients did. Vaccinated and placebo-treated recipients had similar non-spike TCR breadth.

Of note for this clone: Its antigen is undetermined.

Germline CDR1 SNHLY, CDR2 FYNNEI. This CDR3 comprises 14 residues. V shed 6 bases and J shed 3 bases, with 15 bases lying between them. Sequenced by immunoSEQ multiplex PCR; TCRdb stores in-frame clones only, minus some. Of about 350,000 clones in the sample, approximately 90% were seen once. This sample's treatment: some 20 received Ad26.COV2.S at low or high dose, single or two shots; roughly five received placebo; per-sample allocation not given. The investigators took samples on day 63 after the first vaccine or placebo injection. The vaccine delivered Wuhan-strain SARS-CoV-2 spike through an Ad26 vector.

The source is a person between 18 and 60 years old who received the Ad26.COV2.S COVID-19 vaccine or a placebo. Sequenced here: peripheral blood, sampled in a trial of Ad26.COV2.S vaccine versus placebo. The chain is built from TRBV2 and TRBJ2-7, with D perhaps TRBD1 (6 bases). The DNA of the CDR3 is TGTGCCAGCAGAGCAAGGGACAAATTCTACGAGCAGTACTTC. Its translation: CASRARDKFYEQYF.